One TCR beta chain is described in this entry. As yet, its antigen is unknown. In TCRdb, the RACE reads were re-called with MiXCR into one record per CDR3 protein. The sample yields some 65,000 distinct CDR3 sequences, about 5.7% seen once. This record comes from a study of human T cells and chemical hapten exposure. Study-level background: Variation in per-sample TCR yields came mainly from small pooled library volume differences. Study findings and constraints: TCRs whose frequency exceeded 1 in 1000 remained the same following DPC sensitization.

The CDR3 is 13 amino acids. Germline-derived CDR1 and CDR2 are SNHLY and FYNNEI. The junction had 5 bases not matched to a gene; V was cut back by 4 bases and J by 8 bases. Time point of the sample: healthy volunteer bleed at 6 weeks. Whole blood, unfractionated, served as the material for total RNA extraction. Sequencing used whole blood. The chain is built from TRBV2 and TRBJ1-5; 7 bases are shared with TRBD1. The origin of this receptor is a female donor in good health. Some clones in this sample may be carry-over from other donors' samples. CDR3 sequence reads: CASSGQGPEPQHF. CDR3 in DNA: TGTGCCAGCAGTGGACAGGGACCGGAGCCCCAGCATTTT.